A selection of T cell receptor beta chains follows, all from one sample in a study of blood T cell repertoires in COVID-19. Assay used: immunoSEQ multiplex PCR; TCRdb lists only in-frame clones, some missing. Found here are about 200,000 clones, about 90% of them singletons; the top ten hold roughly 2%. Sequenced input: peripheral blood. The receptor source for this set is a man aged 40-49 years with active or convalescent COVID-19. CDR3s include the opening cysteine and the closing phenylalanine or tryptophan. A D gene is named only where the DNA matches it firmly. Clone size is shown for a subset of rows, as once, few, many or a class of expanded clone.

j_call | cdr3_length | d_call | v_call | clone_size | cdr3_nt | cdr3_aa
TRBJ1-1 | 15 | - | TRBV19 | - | TGTGCCAGCTCACCAGGGACATTGGGGAACACTGAAGCTTTCTTT | CASSPGTLGNTEAFF
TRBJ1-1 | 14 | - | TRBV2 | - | TGTGCCTATAACGCGGGGGGGAAAAACACTGAAGCTTTCTTT | CAYNAGGKNTEAFF
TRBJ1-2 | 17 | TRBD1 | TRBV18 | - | TGTGCCAGCTCACCAGATTTAATGACAGGGAGGTACTATGGCTACACCTTC | CASSPDLMTGRYYGYTF
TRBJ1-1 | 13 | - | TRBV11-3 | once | TGTGCCAGCAGCACGTCGCCGGGGACTGAAGCTTTCTTT | CASSTSPGTEAFF
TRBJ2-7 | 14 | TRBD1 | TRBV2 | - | TGTGCCAGCAGTGCCCACGGGACAGCCTACGAGCAGTACTTC | CASSAHGTAYEQYF
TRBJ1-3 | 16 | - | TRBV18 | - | TGTGCCAGCTCACCACTCTGGGTGGAGTCTGGAAACACCATATATTTT | CASSPLWVESGNTIYF
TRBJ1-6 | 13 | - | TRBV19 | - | TGTGCCAGCCAGGACAGTCAAAATTCACCCCTCCACTTT | CASQDSQNSPLHF
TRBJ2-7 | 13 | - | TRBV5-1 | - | TGCGCCAGCAGATTGAGCATATCCTACGAGCAGTACTTC | CASRLSISYEQYF
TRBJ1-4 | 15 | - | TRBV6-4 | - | TGTGCCAGCAGGCTAACGGGAGGGTGGGATGAAAAACTGTTTTTT | CASRLTGGWDEKLFF
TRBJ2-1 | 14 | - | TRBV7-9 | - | TGTGCCAGCAGCTTCCTGACAGGCGACAATGAGCAGTTCTTC | CASSFLTGDNEQFF
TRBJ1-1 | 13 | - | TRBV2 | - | TGTGCCAGTCAGTACGGGGGGAACACTGAAGCTTTCTTT | CASQYGGNTEAFF
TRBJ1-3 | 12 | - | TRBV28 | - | TGTGCCAGCCAAGTAGAGCGAAACACCATATATTTT | CASQVERNTIYF
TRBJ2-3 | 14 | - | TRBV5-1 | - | TGCGCCAGCAACGTGGGCCATGGCCCAGATACGCAGTATTTT | CASNVGHGPDTQYF
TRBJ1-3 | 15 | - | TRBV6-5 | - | TGTGCCAGCGGGCCGGGACACAGCTCTGGAAACACCATATATTTT | CASGPGHSSGNTIYF
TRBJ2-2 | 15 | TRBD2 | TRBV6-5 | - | TGTGCCAGCAGATTCAGCGGGGGGACTGGCGGGGAGCTGTTTTTT | CASRFSGGTGGELFF
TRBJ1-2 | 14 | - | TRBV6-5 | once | TGTGCCAGCATCCAAGCGGGTGCAGGGCGCGGCTACACCTTC | CASIQAGAGRGYTF
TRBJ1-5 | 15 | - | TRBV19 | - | TGTGCCAGTAGTATCTCCAGGGAGGGCAATCAGCCCCAGCATTTT | CASSISREGNQPQHF
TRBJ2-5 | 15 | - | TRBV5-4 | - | TGTGCCAGCAGCTTGGAATGGGCAGATCAAGAGACCCAGTACTTC | CASSLEWADQETQYF
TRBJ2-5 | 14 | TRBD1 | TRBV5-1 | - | TGCGCCAGCAGCCCGCAGGGGGTGGAAGAGACCCAGTACTTC | CASSPQGVEETQYF
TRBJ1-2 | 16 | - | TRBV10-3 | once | TGTGCCATCAGTGACATGGGAGGCTCACTTAACTATGGCTACACCTTC | CAISDMGGSLNYGYTF
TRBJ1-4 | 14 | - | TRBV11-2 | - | TGTGCCAGCAGCCGAAGAAGTGAGAATGAAAAACTGTTTTTT | CASSRRSENEKLFF
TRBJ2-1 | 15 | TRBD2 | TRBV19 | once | TGTGCCAGTAGTATAACGGCGGGGGGGCCGAATGAGCAGTTCTTC | CASSITAGGPNEQFF
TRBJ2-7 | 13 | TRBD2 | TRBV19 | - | TGTGCCAGTAGTACCTATTCGGGGGGCGAGCAGTACTTC | CASSTYSGGEQYF
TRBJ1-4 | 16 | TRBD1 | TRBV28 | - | TGTGCCAGCACCAGTAACGCGGGACAGGGTAATGAAAAACTGTTTTTT | CASTSNAGQGNEKLFF
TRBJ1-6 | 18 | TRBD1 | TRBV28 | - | TGTGCCAGCAGGTCCGGGACAGTCGGCTCATCCTATAATTCACCCCTCCACTTT | CASRSGTVGSSYNSPLHF
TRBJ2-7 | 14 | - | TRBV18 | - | TGTGCCAGCTCCGTTCTCCAGGGGCCCCACGAGCAGTACTTC | CASSVLQGPHEQYF
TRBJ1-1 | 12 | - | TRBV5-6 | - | TGTGCCAGCAGCGTAATGAACACTGAAGCTTTCTTT | CASSVMNTEAFF
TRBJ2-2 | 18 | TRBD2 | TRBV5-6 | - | TGTGCCAGCACCCAAAGGAGACTAGCGGGAGGGCGCACCGGGGAGCTGTTTTTT | CASTQRRLAGGRTGELFF
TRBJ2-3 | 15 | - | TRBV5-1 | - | TGCGCCAGCAGCTTGGGCGTACAGCTCACAGATACGCAGTATTTT | CASSLGVQLTDTQYF
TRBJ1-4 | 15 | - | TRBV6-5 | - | TGTGCCAGCAGTTACTCGCAGGGGCCTAATGAAAAACTGTTTTTT | CASSYSQGPNEKLFF
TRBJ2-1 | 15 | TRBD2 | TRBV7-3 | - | TGTGCCAGCAGCTTACTAGCGGGGGGGATAAATGAGCAGTTCTTC | CASSLLAGGINEQFF
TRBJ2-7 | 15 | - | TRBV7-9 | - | TGTGCCAGCAGCCCCCCCCGACCGGGAACGTCCGAGCAGTACTTC | CASSPPRPGTSEQYF